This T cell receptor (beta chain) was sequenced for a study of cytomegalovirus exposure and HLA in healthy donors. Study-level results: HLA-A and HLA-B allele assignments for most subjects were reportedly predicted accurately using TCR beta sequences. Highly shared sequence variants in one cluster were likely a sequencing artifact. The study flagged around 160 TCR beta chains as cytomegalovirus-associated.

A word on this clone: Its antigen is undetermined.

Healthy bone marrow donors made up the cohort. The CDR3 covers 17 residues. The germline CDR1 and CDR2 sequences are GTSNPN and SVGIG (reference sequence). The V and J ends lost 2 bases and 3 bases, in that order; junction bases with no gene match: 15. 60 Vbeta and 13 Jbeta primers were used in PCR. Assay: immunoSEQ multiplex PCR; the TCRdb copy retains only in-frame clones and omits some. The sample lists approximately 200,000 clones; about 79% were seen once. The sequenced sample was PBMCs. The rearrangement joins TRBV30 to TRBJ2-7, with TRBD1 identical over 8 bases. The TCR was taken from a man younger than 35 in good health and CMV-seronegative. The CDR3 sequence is CAWSKETRTGRVYEQYF. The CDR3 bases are TGTGCCTGGAGTAAGGAGACCCGGACAGGGCGAGTCTACGAGCAGTACTTC.